This T cell receptor (beta chain) was sequenced for a study of molecular identifiers for immune sequencing clone quantification. Findings and limits, study-wide: Identical TCR molecules sharing a barcode could underestimate highly expanded clone sizes.

This clonotype occurred a few times. Its antigen remains unidentified. It was with previously described methods and listed TCR primers that bulk TCR libraries were made. Each CDR3 protein gets one entry after TCRdb re-called the PCR reads with MiXCR. The sample consists of about 320,000 distinct CDR3 sequences, 24% of them appearing once. The junction had 3 bases not matched to a gene; V was cut back by 6 bases and J by 2 bases. CDR1 and CDR2 from the germline V gene are MDHEN and SYDVKM. CDR3 length: 13 residues. As CD8+CD4-CCR7+CD45RA+ cells, naive CD8 T cells were sorted. This receptor was obtained from a human donor in good health. Some libraries in this study had Jurkat cell RNA spiked in. This chain joins TRBV28 and TRBJ2-7, with 8 bases matching TRBD2. The source material was naive CD8+ T cells from blood, with Jurkat cell RNA spiked in. Subset noted: FACS-sorted CD8+CD4-CCR7+CD45RA+ naive T cells. In DNA form, the CDR3 reads TGTGCCAGCAGCGGCGGGGGGACCTACGAGCAGTACTTC. It translates to CASSGGGTYEQYF.